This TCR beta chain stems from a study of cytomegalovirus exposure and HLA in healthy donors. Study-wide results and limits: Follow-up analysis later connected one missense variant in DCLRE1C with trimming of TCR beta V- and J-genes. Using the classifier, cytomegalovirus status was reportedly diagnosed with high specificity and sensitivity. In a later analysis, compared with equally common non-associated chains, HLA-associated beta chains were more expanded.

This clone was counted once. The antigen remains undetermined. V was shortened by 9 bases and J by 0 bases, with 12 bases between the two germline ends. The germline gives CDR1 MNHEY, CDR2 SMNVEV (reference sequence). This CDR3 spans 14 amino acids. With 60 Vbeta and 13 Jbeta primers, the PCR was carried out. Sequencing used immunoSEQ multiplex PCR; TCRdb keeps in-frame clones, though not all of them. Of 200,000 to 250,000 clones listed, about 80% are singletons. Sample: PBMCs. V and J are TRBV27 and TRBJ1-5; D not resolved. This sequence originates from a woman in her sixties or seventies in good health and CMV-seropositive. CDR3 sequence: CASGAHYSNQPQHF. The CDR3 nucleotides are TGTGCCAGTGGAGCCCATTATAGCAATCAGCCCCAGCATTTT.